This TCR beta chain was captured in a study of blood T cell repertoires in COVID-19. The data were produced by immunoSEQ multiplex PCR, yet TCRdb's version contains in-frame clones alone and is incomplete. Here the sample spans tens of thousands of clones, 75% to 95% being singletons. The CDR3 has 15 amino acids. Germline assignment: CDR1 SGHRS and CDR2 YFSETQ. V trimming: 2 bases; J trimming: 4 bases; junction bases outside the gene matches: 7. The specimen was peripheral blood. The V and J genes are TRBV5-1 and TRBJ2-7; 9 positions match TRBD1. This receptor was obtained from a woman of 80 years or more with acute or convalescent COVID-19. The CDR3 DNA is TGCGCCAGCAGCTTATACGGGACAGGGTTGTACGAGCAGTACTTC. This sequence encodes CASSLYGTGLYEQYF.